A selection of T cell receptor beta chains follows, all from one sample in a study of patients and donors after allogeneic stem cell transplantation. TCRdb fed the RT-PCR reads into MiXCR, producing one record per CDR3 protein. The table lists 900,000 to 1,000,000 distinct CDR3 sequences, roughly 17% of them singletons. Sequences were obtained from blood, either unsorted or a sorted T cell fraction (not recorded which). These receptors were obtained from a human donor who was either an allogeneic HSCT recipient or a stem cell or donor lymphocyte infusion donor (not recorded which). It is not recorded whose cells these are; they may come from a transplant donor. The CDR3 runs from the conserved cysteine through the conserved F or W. The D gene is left open where the match is weak. Rows give clone size only sometimes, using once, few, many, or a class for an expanded clone.

- TRBJ1-2 - TRBV29-1 TGCAGCGATACTACCCTGGGTGGCCACACCTTC CSDTTLGGHTF
- TRBJ2-2 - TRBV11-2 TGTGCCAGCAGCTACGCCGTTCCTCCGTTGGGGGAGCTGTTTTTT CASSYAVPPLGELFF
- TRBJ2-2 - TRBV18 TGTGCCAGCTCACAAAGGACCGGACGCGGGGAGCTGTTTTTT CASSQRTGRGELFF
- TRBJ1-1 many TRBV4-2 TGTGCCAGCAGCCAAGATCGTCGGGTCACTGAAGCTTTCTTT CASSQDRRVTEAFF
- TRBJ2-7 - TRBV4-1 TGCGCCAGCACAGCCAGTTTGGGGTACGAGCAGTACTTC CASTASLGYEQYF
TRBD1 TRBJ1-1 - TRBV11-2 TGTGCCAGCAGACCAGGGGGGCCAATGAACACTGAAGCTTTCTTT CASRPGGPMNTEAFF
- TRBJ2-4 - TRBV7-6 TGTGCCAGCAGCTTGGAGGGGAAAACGCGGGGAAACATTCAGTACTTC CASSLEGKTRGNIQYF
- TRBJ2-4 few TRBV14 TGTGCCAGCAGCCAGATCGGCTTAGCCAAAAACATTCAGTACTTC CASSQIGLAKNIQYF
TRBD1 TRBJ1-1 - TRBV5-1 TGCGCCAGCAGCTTGGGGACAGGGTTGATCACTGAAGCTTTCTTT CASSLGTGLITEAFF
- TRBJ2-6 - TRBV24-1 TGTGCCACCAGTGACCCCGGGGCCAACGTCCTGACTTTC CATSDPGANVLTF
TRBD1 TRBJ1-5 - TRBV12-3/TRBV12-4 TGTGCCAGCAAATCCGGGACAGAATTCTATCAGCCCCAGCATTTT CASKSGTEFYQPQHF
- TRBJ1-5 many TRBV20-1 TGCAGTGCTAGTAAGATCAATCAGCCCCAGCATTTT CSASKINQPQHF
TRBD2 TRBJ2-3 - TRBV5-1 TGCGCCAGCAGCTTGGATGCAGCGGGAGAGACGTATGCAGATACGCAGTATTTT CASSLDAAGETYADTQYF
TRBD1 TRBJ1-5 - TRBV6-1 TGTGCCAGCAGTGAAGGTAGAGGGACAGGGGTCCTTTATAGCAATCAGCCCCAGCATTTT CASSEGRGTGVLYSNQPQHF
TRBD1 TRBJ2-3 - TRBV29-1 TGCATACTCCGGACAGGGGGCGGTACAGATACGCAGTATTTT CILRTGGGTDTQYF
- TRBJ1-4 - TRBV29-1 TGCAGCGTTAGATTGGCGGGAACAACTAATGAAAAACTGTTTTTT CSVRLAGTTNEKLFF
- TRBJ1-1 - TRBV4-2 TGTGCCAGCAGCCAAGGTCGTGAGGCCTCGGGCACTGAAGCTTTCTTT CASSQGREASGTEAFF
- TRBJ1-1 - TRBV6-5 TGTGCCAGCAGTTACCCTTATAACGGGAACTATGAAGCTTTCTTT CASSYPYNGNYEAFF
TRBD2 TRBJ2-1 once TRBV3-1 TGTGCCAGCAGCCAGCGCCTAGCGGGATTTTCCTACAATGAGCAGTTCTTC CASSQRLAGFSYNEQFF
- TRBJ2-1 few TRBV7-9 TGTGCCAGCAGCTTAGGGGGAATCAATGAGCAGTTCTTC CASSLGGINEQFF
TRBD1 TRBJ1-1 - TRBV29-1 TGCAGCGTCATCTTAAACAGGGGTATGAACACTGAAGCTTTCTTT CSVILNRGMNTEAFF
- TRBJ2-7 - TRBV19 TGTGCCAGCGCGGGCGCGAGCTCCTACGAGCAGTACTTC CASAGASSYEQYF
TRBD1 TRBJ2-7 few TRBV18 TGTGCCAGCTCACCAGGGGGACAGGGCCTTTACGAGCAGTACTTC CASSPGGQGLYEQYF
TRBD2 TRBJ2-2 - TRBV20-1 TGCAGTGCCCACGATAGCGGGAGGAACACCGGGGAGCTGTTTTTT CSAHDSGRNTGELFF
- TRBJ2-1 few TRBV24-1 TGTGCCACCAGCCGCAGGGACTCCTACAATGAGCAGTTCTTC CATSRRDSYNEQFF
TRBD1 TRBJ2-7 many TRBV7-9 TGTGCCAGCAGCTTAGACGGTCTGGCAGGGGGCACCTACGAGCAGTACTTC CASSLDGLAGGTYEQYF
- TRBJ2-2 - TRBV18 TGTGCCAGCGCTACAGGGTTAGTCACCGGGGAGCTGTTTTTT CASATGLVTGELFF
TRBD2 TRBJ2-5 few TRBV6-2/TRBV6-3 TGTGCCAGCAGTTACAGCGGACTAGCGGGGGGAGAGACCCAGTACTTC CASSYSGLAGGETQYF
TRBD1 TRBJ1-2 - TRBV5-6 TGTGCCAGCAGCTTGGCAGGACAGGGGGCGATCTATGGCTACACCTTC CASSLAGQGAIYGYTF
- TRBJ2-7 - TRBV10-3 TGTGCCATCAGTGACGGCGATACCTCCTCCTACGAGCAGTACTTC CAISDGDTSSYEQYF
TRBD1 TRBJ1-4 few TRBV6-1 TGTGCCAGCAGCAGTGACAGGGGGCGGCGGGAAAAACTGTTTTTT CASSSDRGRREKLFF
TRBD2 TRBJ2-1 few TRBV6-1 TGTGCCAGCAGCTCGGGACTAGCGGGTACCAATGAGCAGTTCTTC CASSSGLAGTNEQFF
- TRBJ2-2 - TRBV27 TGTGCCAGCAGCAGTTCGCTGGGATTGGCCGGGGAGCTGTTTTTT CASSSSLGLAGELFF
- TRBJ1-2 - TRBV6-1 TGTGCCAGCAGTGAGCTGAGACAGAGCGGCTACACCTTC CASSELRQSGYTF
- TRBJ2-3 - TRBV2 TGTGCCAACTTACAGGGTCTCGTCAACACAGATACGCAGTATTTT CANLQGLVNTDTQYF
TRBD2 TRBJ2-3 - TRBV11-2 TGTGCCAGCAGTCCTCAAATCCGCACTAGCGGGACCGAAGATACGCAGTATTTT CASSPQIRTSGTEDTQYF
- TRBJ1-1 - TRBV27 TGTGCCAGCAGTTTTGGACGGTTATTTGAAGCTTTCTTT CASSFGRLFEAFF
TRBD1 TRBJ1-1 - TRBV5-1 TGCGCCAGCAGCACACCACCACCGGGACAGGGGGTTGATGAAGCTTTCTTT CASSTPPPGQGVDEAFF
TRBD2 TRBJ2-3 many TRBV12-3/TRBV12-4 TGTGCCAGCAGTTTGAGTGTAGGGCGGGAGCTAGGAGATACGCAGTATTTT CASSLSVGRELGDTQYF
- TRBJ2-7 - TRBV11-1 TGTGCCAGCAGTCCAGTGGTAGGGGGTCCTCAACGTTCGAATTTGTACGAGCAGTACTTC CASSPVVGGPQRSNLYEQYF
TRBD1 TRBJ1-5 once TRBV11-1 TGTGCCAGCAGCTTAGGGGGACAGGGGGGGAGTAGCAATCAGCCCCAGCATTTT CASSLGGQGGSSNQPQHF
- TRBJ2-4 few TRBV29-1 TGCAGCGTTTCCCCCTTGGCCAAAAACATTCAGTACTTC CSVSPLAKNIQYF
TRBD1 TRBJ1-2 - TRBV5-5 TGTGCCAGCAGCCTACAGGGGGGACTGAACTATGGCTACACCTTC CASSLQGGLNYGYTF
TRBD1 TRBJ1-2 many TRBV7-2 TGTGCCAGCAGTCCGGGACAGCGCTATGGCTACACCTTC CASSPGQRYGYTF